This paragraph covers one TCR beta chain sequence. The sample comes from a study of blood T cell repertoires in COVID-19. Background on the study: PBMCs, B-cell-depleted T cells, or T cells were the source of the cDNA or gDNA that made up the material.

Methods used by the authors: Researchers report that nucleated cell counts were estimated from reference gene primer amplification. Only in-frame clones appear in the TCRdb table, and some are missing; sequencing was by immunoSEQ multiplex PCR. V and J calls plus clone size are reproduced from that table; the DNA served to infer D and trimming. The sample contains 100,000 to 150,000 clones, roughly 85% of which appear only once. V shed 8 bases and J shed 4 bases, with 14 bases lying between them. The length of the CDR3 is 13 residues. The germline V gene has CDR1 MNHEY and CDR2 SVGAGI. The sample was peripheral blood. The chain carries TRBV6-5 and TRBJ1-2; D gene ambiguous. The receptor was isolated from an elderly man with active or convalescent COVID-19. The chain's CDR3 is CASEVKAPYGYTF. DNA for the CDR3: TGTGCCAGCGAGGTTAAAGCCCCCTATGGCTACACCTTC.